The clone carrying this T cell receptor beta chain was counted between two and nine times. Its antigen is currently unknown. TCRdb reanalysed the 5' RACE reads using MiXCR and keeps one entry per CDR3 protein. The sample lists about 530,000 distinct CDR3 sequences; around 20% were seen once. The sample comes from a study of identical twins. This CDR3 has 12 amino acids. The germline V gene has CDR1 SGHTA and CDR2 FQGTGA. Trimming stripped 8 bases from V and 8 bases from J, with 13 bases between. Study-wide findings and caveats: Twins' excess sharing was less marked for out-of-frame beta sequences. The conclusions drew on cross-sectional statistical analysis instead of tracking the same donors.

These data were also reused for a study on yellow fever vaccine responses in identical twins.

The sequence derives from a young woman in good health. Sequencing was performed on CD4+ T cells sorted from blood. The chain uses TRBV7-3 and TRBJ2-1, with D possibly being TRBD2 (7 bases). This CDR3 is CASGGAPDEQFF. In DNA form, the CDR3 reads TGTGCCAGCGGGGGGGCTCCGGATGAGCAGTTCTTC.